In this sample, the clone carrying this T cell receptor beta chain turned up many times. Its antigen is currently unknown. CDR3 length: 13 residues. The V gene end was trimmed by 6 bases and the J gene end by 10 bases; junction bases not matched to a gene: 9. The TCR beta cDNA libraries carried unique molecular identifiers. MiXCR was run by TCRdb on the PCR reads, yielding one entry per CDR3 protein. The sample consists of some 260,000 distinct CDR3 sequences, 36% of them appearing once. This sample is part of a study of post-analysis software for immune sequencing data. Study-wide results and caveats: Clustering by F measure revealed strong co-clustering among samples prepared together in one batch. Among roughly five TRBV segments more frequent in patients than controls were TRBV5-6, TRBV5-1 and TRBV20-1.

The receptor was derived from a girl aged 5-17 years with multiple sclerosis. The genes are TRBV12-3 or TRBV12-4 and TRBJ2-5, with TRBD2 identical over 9 bases. The source material was blood. CDR3 DNA: TGTGCCAGCAGAATAGCGGGGGAAGAGGGCCAGTACTTC. This gives the protein CASRIAGEEGQYF.